These 7 T cell receptor beta chains share one sample of origin, sequenced in a study of blood T cell repertoires in COVID-19. Measured with immunoSEQ multiplex PCR; TCRdb has only the in-frame clones, and not every one. The table shows approximately 45,000 clones, with about 89% occurring only once. Sample: peripheral blood. The receptor set was obtained from a woman older than 75 with COVID-19, enrolled during active disease.

This chain connects TRBV5-6 to TRBJ1-5; TRBD1 matches 8 bases. The length of the CDR3 is 14 residues. The ends lost 3 bases at V and 5 bases at J; junction bases unmatched: 4. Germline-derived CDR1 and CDR2 are SGHDT and YYEEEE. The CDR3 coding sequence is TGTGCCAGCAGCTCGACAGGGGATTATCAGCCCCAGCATTTT. Translation gives CASSSTGDYQPQHF.

The V call is TRBV2, the J call TRBJ1-1; D unclear. The germline V gene has CDR1 SNHLY and CDR2 FYNNEI. The V end lost 6 bases, the J end lost 8 bases, and 16 bases lay between the germline ends. This CDR3 is 13 amino acids long. CDR3 in DNA: TGTGCCAGCAGGCCTTCCGGCCGGGGAGAAGCTTTCTTT. This encodes CASRPSGRGEAFF.

This chain connects TRBV6-1 to TRBJ2-7, with TRBD1 as a possible D gene (5 bases). The CDR3 is 12 amino acids. The V end lost 1 base, the J end lost 6 bases, and 7 bases lay between the germline ends. CDR1 MNHNS and CDR2 SASEGT come from the germline V gene. CDR3 in amino acids: CASSEVGREQYF. The CDR3 DNA sequence: TGTGCCAGCAGTGAAGTGGGGCGCGAGCAGTACTTC.

The V gene is TRBV7-9, the J gene TRBJ2-6; 8 nucleotides agree with TRBD1. J lost 0 bases, V lost 8 bases, and 9 bases had no gene match. The CDR3 spans 17 residues. In germline, CDR1 is SEHNR, CDR2 FQNEAQ (reference sequence). The chain's CDR3 is CASEGQGTASGANVLTF. CDR3 bases: TGTGCCAGCGAAGGACAGGGTACCGCCTCTGGGGCCAACGTCCTGACTTTC.

The chain combines TRBV5-1 with TRBJ1-1, with 7 bases aligning to TRBD1. The CDR3 extends over 15 amino acids. Germline V gene data show CDR1 as SGHRS and CDR2 as YFSETQ. Trimming cost V 3 bases and J 2 bases; bases outside gene matches: 7. CDR3 protein: CASSSQTGINTEAFF. For the CDR3, the DNA is TGCGCCAGCAGCTCCCAGACAGGGATCAACACTGAAGCTTTCTTT.

J is TRBJ2-1 and V is TRBV15, with a weak D call TRBD2 (6 bases). Deletions cut 0 bases from V and 0 bases from J, with 12 bases between. The CDR3 totals 17 residues. Germline V CDR1 and CDR2: LNHNV, YYDKDF (reference sequence). The CDR3 here is CATSREGLQSSYNEQFF. The CDR3 DNA follows: TGTGCCACCAGCAGAGAGGGACTCCAAAGCTCCTACAATGAGCAGTTCTTC.

The chain links TRBV28 to TRBJ2-7; tentative D call: TRBD2 (6 bases). V was cut by 7 bases and J by 2 bases, with 15 bases left in between. The CDR3 sequence is 14 residues long. CDR1 is MDHEN, CDR2 SYDVKM, per germline. The CDR3: CASIPGDQTYEQYF. CDR3 bases: TGTGCCAGCATCCCGGGGGACCAGACCTACGAGCAGTACTTC.